Listed here is a single T cell receptor beta chain. These data come from a study of blood T cell repertoires in COVID-19. How the authors handled the data: Quantification of nucleated cells was approximated via reference gene primer amplification. Data came from immunoSEQ multiplex PCR; TCRdb stores just in-frame clones and leaves some out. V and J calls and clone size are as listed in that table; D and trimming were resolved from the DNA. The profile shows a few hundred thousand clones, 70% to 90% of them singletons. Recruits, aged 18 to 89 years, lived in 25 or so US areas. The study assigned cohorts using participant-reported clinical history. The V gene's germline CDR1 is SGHDT and CDR2 YYEEEE. The CDR3 has 16 residues. J lost 3 bases, V lost 1 base, and 7 bases had no gene match.

The clonotype comes from a man aged 40-49 years who had recovered from COVID-19. This chain connects TRBV5-6 to TRBJ2-7; TRBD2 agrees at 10 bases. The sample comprised PBMCs or T cells enriched from blood (not recorded which). The CDR3 DNA reads TGTGCCAGCAGCTTGCTTAGCGGGGGGTACCTCTACGAGCAGTACTTC. Protein sequence: CASSLLSGGYLYEQYF.